The 25 T cell receptor beta chains below all came from one sample that was sequenced in a study of blood T cell repertoires in COVID-19. TCRdb's table, derived via immunoSEQ multiplex PCR, lists solely in-frame clones and lacks some. In the table there are around 60,000 clones, around 92% of which are singletons. The sequencing input was peripheral blood. These receptors were collected from a man aged 50 to 59 with active COVID-19.

This chain connects TRBV11-2 to TRBJ2-7, with 8 positions matching TRBD1. J was trimmed by 1 base and V by 8 bases; bases with no gene match: 7. Looked up from germline, CDR1 is SGHAT and CDR2 is FQNNGV. CDR3 length equals 14 residues. CDR3 region: CASGTGPGSYEQYF. The CDR3 DNA reads TGTGCCAGCGGGACAGGACCCGGGTCCTACGAGCAGTACTTC. Complete variable domain (other parts from reference TRBV11-2 and TRBJ2-7): EAGVAQSPRYKIIEKRQSVAFWCNPISGHATLYWYQQILGQGPKLLIQFQNNGVVDDSQLPKDRFSAERLKGVDSTLKIQPAKLEDSAVYLCASGTGPGSYEQYFGPGTRLTVT.

This chain connects TRBV12-5 to TRBJ1-1; D gene ambiguous. Germline CDR1 is LGHNT and CDR2 is FRNRAP. The CDR3 sequence is 12 residues long. Trimming left V 1 base short and J 7 bases short, with 7 bases between. The CDR3 DNA is TGTGCTAGTGGTTTGGGAGGAGTTGAAGCTTTCTTT. Translating gives CASGLGGVEAFF.

This chain uses TRBV2 with TRBJ2-7, with 9 bases fitting TRBD1. Germline V CDR1 and CDR2: SNHLY, FYNNEI. The CDR3 contains 14 residues. V gave up 4 bases and J gave up 4 bases; unmatched junction bases: 5. DNA for the CDR3: TGTGCCAGCAGTGGGGGACAGGGAGTATACGAGCAGTACTTC. Translating gives CASSGGQGVYEQYF.

The V and J genes are TRBV11-3 and TRBJ1-1; D is unresolved. Germline CDR1 and CDR2: SGHNT and YENEEA. The CDR3 is 15 residues long. Trimming shortened V by 5 bases and J by 2 bases, and 15 bases separated the two germline ends. DNA for the CDR3: TGTGCCAGCAGCCAAAGGTACAGAACAAACACTGAAGCTTTCTTT. It codes for CASSQRYRTNTEAFF.

The V and J genes are TRBV7-9 and TRBJ2-1; a possible D gene is TRBD1 (5 bases). The germline gives CDR1 SEHNR, CDR2 FQNEAQ (reference sequence). The CDR3 loop spans 15 amino acids. Trimming removed 2 bases at V and 5 bases at J, with 13 bases between. The CDR3: CASSLQGLLDNEQFF. In DNA, the CDR3 is TGTGCCAGCAGCTTACAGGGCCTCTTGGACAATGAGCAGTTCTTC.

The chain combines TRBV7-2 with TRBJ2-5, with D perhaps TRBD2 (6 bases). Germline CDR1 is SGHTA and CDR2 is FQGNSA. This CDR3 has 13 amino acids. The ends were cut back, 7 bases at V and 5 bases at J, with 14 bases in the middle. The CDR3 nucleotides are TGTGCCAGCATGCGGGGCTCTCAGGAGACCCAGTACTTC. This sequence encodes CASMRGSQETQYF.

V usage is TRBV6-2 or TRBV6-3 and J usage is TRBJ1-6; TRBD1 is a possible D gene (6 bases). Trimming cost V 2 bases and J 7 bases, with 15 bases left between them. CDR1 is MNHEY, CDR2 SVGEGT, per germline. CDR3 size: 16 residues. CDR3 nucleotide sequence: TGTGCCAGCAGTTACAACGGAAGGACAGAGAATTCACCCCTCCACTTT. It specifies CASSYNGRTENSPLHF.

In its sample, this clone was seen once. The CDR3: CASSLKGGLAGGAGELFF. In nucleotides, the CDR3 is TGTGCCAGCAGCTTGAAAGGGGGACTAGCGGGAGGCGCCGGGGAGCTGTTTTTT. The chain joins TRBV5-4 to TRBJ2-2; 15 bases map to TRBD2. After removal of 1 base from V and 6 bases from J, the junction contained 7 bases not matched to a gene. The CDR3 has 18 residues. Germline V gives CDR1 SGHNT, CDR2 YYREEE (reference sequence).

The chain employs TRBV6-5 and TRBJ2-1, with TRBD2 as a possible D gene (6 bases). Trimming stripped 6 bases from V and 10 bases from J, with 19 bases between. There are 14 residues in the CDR3. CDR1 and CDR2 from the germline V gene are MNHEY and SVGAGI. The DNA for the CDR3 is TGTGCCAGCAGGACGGACGGGACGGCGGGAGAGCAGTTCTTC. It encodes CASRTDGTAGEQFF.

V usage is TRBV12-3 or TRBV12-4 and J usage is TRBJ1-2; no clear D gene. The ends were cut back, 5 bases at V and 4 bases at J, with 8 bases in the middle. The CDR3 covers 12 residues. The CDR3 region has the DNA TGTGCCAGCAGTCAAAATTCCTATGGCTACACCTTC. Its translation is CASSQNSYGYTF.

This clone was seen only once. This chain uses TRBV19 with TRBJ2-4; D unresolved. V lost 1 base to trimming and J lost 3 bases, with 13 bases between them. CDR1 and CDR2 from the germline V gene are LNHDA and SQIVND (reference sequence). This CDR3 region has 16 residues. The CDR3 spells CASSIVSIGLKNIQYF. The CDR3 bases are TGTGCCAGTAGTATAGTTTCGATTGGGCTCAAAAACATTCAGTACTTC.

This rearrangement joins TRBV5-1 to TRBJ1-3; TRBD1 aligns across 12 bases. The germline V gene has CDR1 SGHRS and CDR2 YFSETQ. Trimming at V came to 5 bases and at J to 4 bases, leaving 7 bases not matched to a gene. This CDR3 has 16 residues. The CDR3 DNA is TGCGCCAGCAGTTTTGGGACAGGGGGCTTGGGAAACACCATATATTTT. This codes for CASSFGTGGLGNTIYF.

The chain combines TRBV6-6 with TRBJ1-1, with 8 bases identical to TRBD1. CDR1 is MNHNY, CDR2 SVGAGI, per germline (reference sequence). CDR3 length equals 16 residues. With 2 bases clipped from V and 4 bases from J, the junction kept 9 bases outside the gene matches. In DNA, the CDR3 is TGTGCCAGCAGTTACCCCACGGGACAGGTCGGCACTGAAGCTTTCTTT. Amino acid sequence: CASSYPTGQVGTEAFF.

This chain joins TRBV5-1 and TRBJ2-6, with 7 positions matching TRBD1. This CDR3 is 16 amino acids long. Germline lookup yields CDR1 SGHRS and CDR2 YFSETQ. V was pared by 0 bases and J by 3 bases, with 3 bases of the junction left unmatched. The CDR3 is CASSLDRGNGANVLTF. The DNA of the CDR3 is TGCGCCAGCAGCTTGGACAGGGGAAATGGGGCCAACGTCCTGACTTTC.

The rearrangement links TRBV3-1 (or the pseudogene TRBV3-2) to TRBJ2-4, with 14 bases aligning to TRBD2. The CDR3 contains 20 residues. V trimming: 0 bases; J trimming: 0 bases; junction bases outside the gene matches: 7. CDR1 LGHDT and CDR2 YNNKEL come from the germline V gene (reference sequence). Here the CDR3 DNA reads TGTGCCAGCAGCCAAGATCTTCGACTAGCGGGGGGGCCAGCCAAAAACATTCAGTACTTC. Its translation: CASSQDLRLAGGPAKNIQYF.

The chain recombines TRBV19 with TRBJ2-1; 10 positions match TRBD1. The V segment lost 0 bases and the J segment 9 bases; nucleotides outside the gene matches: 17. Germline values: CDR1 LNHDA, CDR2 SQIVND (reference sequence). The CDR3 consists of 19 residues. CDR3 amino acids: CASSIDLRQGASANGEQFF. The CDR3 DNA sequence: TGTGCCAGTAGTATAGACCTCCGACAGGGGGCCTCCGCAAATGGTGAGCAGTTCTTC. Complete variable domain (other parts from reference TRBV19 and TRBJ2-1): DGGITQSPKYLFRKEGQNVTLSCEQNLNHDAMYWYRQDPGQGLRLIYYSQIVNDFQKGDIAEGYSVSREKKESFPLTVTSAQKNPTAFYLCASSIDLRQGASANGEQFFGPGTRLTVL.

This sequence joins TRBV29-1 and TRBJ2-3; possible D gene TRBD2, 5 bases. The CDR3 spans 14 residues. Per the germline V gene, CDR1 is SQVTM and CDR2 is ANQGSEA. V was clipped by 3 bases and J by 0 bases, with 10 bases between them. CDR3 bases: TGCAGCGTTGAGGGAGAAGCTAGCACAGATACGCAGTATTTT. This encodes CSVEGEASTDTQYF.

The J gene is TRBJ2-7, the V gene TRBV28; no clear D. The CDR3 is 16 amino acids. Per germline, CDR1 MDHEN and CDR2 SYDVKM. Trimming stripped 4 bases from V and 3 bases from J, with 19 bases between. The CDR3: CASSYLLRSPRYEQYF. For the CDR3, the DNA is TGTGCCAGCAGTTACCTTCTCAGGTCCCCGCGCTACGAGCAGTACTTC.

This chain links TRBV7-3 with TRBJ2-1, with D tentatively TRBD1 (5 bases). V was shortened by 1 base and J by 9 bases, with 16 bases between the two germline ends. The length of the CDR3 is 15 residues. CDR1 and CDR2 (germline): SGHTA, FQGTGA. The CDR3 DNA sequence: TGTGCCAGCAGCTTAAATCAGGGCCCCCCAGGTGAGCAGTTCTTC. It encodes CASSLNQGPPGEQFF.

The rearrangement links TRBV7-9 to TRBJ2-2; 8 bases line up with TRBD2. From germline, CDR1 is SEHNR and CDR2 FQNEAQ (reference sequence). This CDR3 region has 14 residues. The trim removed 6 bases at V and 6 bases at J, leaving 6 bases unmatched. The CDR3 spells CASSLSGTPGELFF. The CDR3 DNA reads as TGTGCCAGCAGTCTTAGCGGGACGCCCGGGGAGCTGTTTTTT.

The chain is built from TRBV25-1 and TRBJ1-1; 9 bases are a match to TRBD1. The V gene's germline CDR1 is MGHDK and CDR2 SYGVNS. V trimming: 3 bases; J trimming: 1 base; junction bases outside the gene matches: 3. The CDR3 spans 15 residues. The CDR3 loop is CASSDPTGGNTEAFF. DNA for the CDR3: TGTGCCAGCAGTGACCCGACAGGGGGGAACACTGAAGCTTTCTTT.

The gene calls are TRBV28 and TRBJ1-5, with D maybe TRBD1 (5 bases). The V end was cut by 6 bases, the J end by 6 bases, with 15 bases between. Looked up from germline, CDR1 is MDHEN and CDR2 is SYDVKM. The CDR3 is 14 residues long. As DNA, the CDR3 is TGTGCCAGCAGACCTCCAGGGCGCGGTCAGCCCCAGCATTTT. As protein: CASRPPGRGQPQHF.

This chain connects TRBV2 to TRBJ1-2, with D hard to call. Germline CDR1 SNHLY, CDR2 FYNNEI. The CDR3 runs 12 residues. V was trimmed by 4 bases and J by 6 bases, leaving 9 bases between them. In nucleotides, the CDR3 is TGTGCCAGCAGTGTCCCCGGGGATGGCTACACCTTC. This encodes CASSVPGDGYTF.

The J gene is TRBJ2-3, the V gene TRBV6-5, with TRBD2 matching over 10 bases. The CDR3 is made up of 15 amino acids. In germline, CDR1 is MNHEY, CDR2 SVGAGI. The V segment lost 6 bases and the J segment 7 bases; nucleotides outside the gene matches: 10. The CDR3 region is CASRDQRGGWNTQYF. The DNA of the CDR3 is TGTGCCAGCAGAGACCAGCGGGGGGGCTGGAATACGCAGTATTTT.

In its sample, this clone was seen once. The chain employs TRBV3-1 (or the pseudogene TRBV3-2) and TRBJ2-7, with TRBD2 matching 9 bases. The CDR3 runs to 18 residues. Germline values: CDR1 LGHDT, CDR2 YNNKEL (reference sequence). J gave up 6 bases and V 1 base, and 16 bases lay outside the gene matches. This CDR3 is CASSQGVSRLAGSREQYF. The DNA for the CDR3 is TGTGCCAGCAGCCAAGGGGTGAGTAGGCTAGCGGGATCGCGCGAGCAGTACTTC.